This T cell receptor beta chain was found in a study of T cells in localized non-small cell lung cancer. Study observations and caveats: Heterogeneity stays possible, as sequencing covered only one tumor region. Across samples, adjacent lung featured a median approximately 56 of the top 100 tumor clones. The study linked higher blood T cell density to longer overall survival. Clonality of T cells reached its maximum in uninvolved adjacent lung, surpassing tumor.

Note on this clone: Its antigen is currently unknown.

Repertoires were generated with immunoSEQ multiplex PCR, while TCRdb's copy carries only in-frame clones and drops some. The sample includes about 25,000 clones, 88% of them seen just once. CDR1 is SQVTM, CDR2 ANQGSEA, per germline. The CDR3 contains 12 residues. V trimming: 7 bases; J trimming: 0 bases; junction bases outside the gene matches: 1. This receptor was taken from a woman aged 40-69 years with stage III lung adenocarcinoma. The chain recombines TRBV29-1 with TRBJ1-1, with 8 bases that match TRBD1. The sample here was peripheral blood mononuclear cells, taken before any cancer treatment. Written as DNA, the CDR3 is TGCAGCGGACAGGGGATGAACACTGAAGCTTTCTTT. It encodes CSGQGMNTEAFF.